The T cell receptor (beta chain) described here comes from a study of blood T cell repertoires in COVID-19. Background on the study: Sites in the United States, Italy and Spain provided acute and convalescent COVID-19 samples.

Self-reported history from a screening survey and questionnaire set each donor's cohort. This CDR3 has 15 residues. The germline CDR1 and CDR2 sequences are MDHEN and SYDVKM. V shed 5 bases and J 1 base; nucleotides not matched to a gene: 7. Libraries were prepared by immunoSEQ multiplex PCR; TCRdb keeps only in-frame clonotypes and omits some of them. The profile shows approximately 180,000 clones, more than 75% of them singletons. This TCR came from a woman in her forties or fifties who had recovered from COVID-19. This chain links TRBV28 with TRBJ2-5, with 7 bases identical to TRBD2. Specimen: PBMCs or T cells enriched from blood (not recorded which). Written as DNA, the CDR3 is TGTGCCAGCAGTCCGAGCGGGGAAGTCCAAGAGACCCAGTACTTC. As protein: CASSPSGEVQETQYF.